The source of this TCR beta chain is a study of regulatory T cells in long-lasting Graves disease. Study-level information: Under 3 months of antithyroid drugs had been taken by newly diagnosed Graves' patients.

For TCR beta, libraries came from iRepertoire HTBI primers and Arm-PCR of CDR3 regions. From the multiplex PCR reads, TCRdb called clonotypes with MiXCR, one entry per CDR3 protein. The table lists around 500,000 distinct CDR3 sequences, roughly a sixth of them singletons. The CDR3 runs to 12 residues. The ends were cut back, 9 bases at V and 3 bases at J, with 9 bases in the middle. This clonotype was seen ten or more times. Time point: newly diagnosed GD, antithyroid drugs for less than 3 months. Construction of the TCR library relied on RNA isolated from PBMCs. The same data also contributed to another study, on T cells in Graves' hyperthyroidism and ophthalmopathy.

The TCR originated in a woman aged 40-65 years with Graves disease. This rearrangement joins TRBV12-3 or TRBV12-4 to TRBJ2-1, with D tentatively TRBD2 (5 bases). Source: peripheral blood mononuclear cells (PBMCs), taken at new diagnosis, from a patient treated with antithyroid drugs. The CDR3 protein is CASGSSYNEQFF. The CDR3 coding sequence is TGTGCCAGTGGGAGCAGCTACAATGAGCAGTTCTTC.